Below, 4 T cell receptor beta chains from the same sample are listed, as sequenced in a study of blood T cell repertoires in COVID-19 (dated by TCRdb to 2020 to 2022). Receptor amplification or capture employed the immunoSEQ multiplex PCR assay. The immuneACCESS repertoire file appears here via TCRdb, limited to in-frame rearrangements. These files lack a portion of the clones; in checked studies, under half of the deficit traces to unresolved V genes, and the cause of the others is not known. Across this sample there are 110,000 or so clones, with around 90% seen only once. The ten largest clones represent 4.6% of the sample. Input material: peripheral blood. Source of these receptors: a woman in her 50s with acute or convalescent COVID-19.

This chain links TRBV5-1 with TRBJ1-1; TRBD1 matches at 10 bases. The CDR3 contains 16 residues. V dropped 4 bases and J dropped 0; count of bases not matched to a gene: 6. Germline V gene sequence: CDR1 SGHRS, CDR2 YFSETQ. This CDR3 is CASSQGTGALNTEAFF. In DNA form, the CDR3 reads TGCGCCAGCAGCCAGGGGACAGGGGCCCTGAACACTGAAGCTTTCTTT. Looking up the rest from reference TRBV5-1 and TRBJ1-1 gives the full variable domain: KAGVTQTPRYLIKTRGQQVTLSCSPISGHRSVSWYQQTPGQGLQFLFEYFSETQRNKGNFPGRFSGRQFSNSRSEMNVSTLELGDSALYLCASSQGTGALNTEAFFGQGTRLTVV.

The chain combines TRBV9 with TRBJ2-3; TRBD1 might be the D (6 bases). Germline loops: CDR1 SGDLS, CDR2 YYNGEE. The V end was cut by 0 bases, the J end by 4 bases, with 9 bases between. The CDR3 covers 14 residues. The CDR3 DNA reads as TGTGCCAGCAGCGTAGGCCCAGGGGCAGATACGCAGTATTTT. As protein: CASSVGPGADTQYF.

The rearrangement joins TRBV7-2 to TRBJ2-5, with 9 nucleotides matching TRBD2. The CDR3 loop spans 16 amino acids. Germline V gene lookup returns CDR1 SGHTA and CDR2 FQGNSA. With V trimmed by 4 bases and J by 2 bases, 8 bases remained unmatched. The CDR3: CASSSGAAGGQETQYF. The DNA for the CDR3 is TGTGCCAGCAGCTCCGGCGCAGCGGGAGGACAAGAGACCCAGTACTTC.

The chain joins TRBV6-5 to TRBJ2-5, with TRBD1 matching 8 bases. The CDR3 runs to 14 residues. CDR1 and CDR2 (germline): MNHEY, SVGAGI. J gave up 4 bases and V 8 bases, and 9 bases lay outside the gene matches. The CDR3 sequence: CASRDRWKGETQYF. CDR3 in DNA: TGTGCCAGCCGGGACAGGTGGAAGGGAGAGACCCAGTACTTC.